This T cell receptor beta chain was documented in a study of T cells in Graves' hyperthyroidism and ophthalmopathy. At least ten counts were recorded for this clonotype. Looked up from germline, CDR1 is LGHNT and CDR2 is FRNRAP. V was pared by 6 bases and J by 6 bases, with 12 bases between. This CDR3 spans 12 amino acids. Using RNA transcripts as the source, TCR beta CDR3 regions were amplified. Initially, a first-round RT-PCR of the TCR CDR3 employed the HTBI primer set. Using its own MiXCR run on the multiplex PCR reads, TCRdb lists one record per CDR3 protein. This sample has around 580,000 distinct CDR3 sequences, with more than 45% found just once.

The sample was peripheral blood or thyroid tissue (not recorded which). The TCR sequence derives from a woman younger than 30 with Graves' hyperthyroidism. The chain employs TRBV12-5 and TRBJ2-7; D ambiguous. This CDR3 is CASGFIISEQYF. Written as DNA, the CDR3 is TGTGCTAGTGGCTTTATAATAAGCGAGCAGTACTTC.